This is a list of T cell receptor beta chains from one sample in a study of blood T cell repertoires in COVID-19. The protocol was immunoSEQ multiplex PCR, while the TCRdb copy is restricted to in-frame clones and leaves out a portion. The sample holds roughly 55,000 clones, 87% seen once. The material sequenced was peripheral blood. All receptors come from a man aged 55 to 70 with active or convalescent COVID-19. Each CDR3 is given with its conserved first and last residue. The order of the fields is V gene, clone size, D gene, J gene, CDR3 protein, CDR3 DNA. A D gene is named only where the DNA matches it firmly. Size values are once, few and many counts, or a class for expanded clones, and some rows have none.

v_gene: TRBV5-8
abundance: .
d_gene: TRBD1
j_gene: TRBJ1-5
CDR3aa: CASSLSPTGRLQDQPQHF
CDR3nt: TGTGCCAGCAGCTTAAGCCCGACAGGGCGATTGCAGGATCAGCCCCAGCATTTT

v_gene: TRBV28
abundance: .
d_gene: TRBD1
j_gene: TRBJ2-5
CDR3aa: CASRTGGRETQYF
CDR3nt: TGTGCCAGCAGGACAGGGGGAAGGGAGACCCAGTACTTC

v_gene: TRBV6-5
abundance: .
d_gene: .
j_gene: TRBJ1-2
CDR3aa: CASRQTNYGYTF
CDR3nt: TGTGCCAGCAGGCAGACTAACTATGGCTACACCTTC

v_gene: TRBV15
abundance: few
d_gene: TRBD1
j_gene: TRBJ2-3
CDR3aa: CATSPTLTGETDTQYF
CDR3nt: TGTGCCACCAGTCCTACCCTGACAGGGGAGACAGATACGCAGTATTTT

v_gene: TRBV2
abundance: once
d_gene: TRBD1
j_gene: TRBJ2-7
CDR3aa: CASRYRDRDPYEQYF
CDR3nt: TGTGCCAGCAGGTACCGGGACAGGGATCCCTACGAGCAGTACTTC

v_gene: TRBV11-3
abundance: .
d_gene: TRBD2
j_gene: TRBJ2-7
CDR3aa: CASSLALAGGPISSYEQYF
CDR3nt: TGTGCCAGCAGCTTAGCCCTAGCGGGAGGTCCTATAAGCTCCTACGAGCAGTACTTC

v_gene: TRBV9
abundance: .
d_gene: .
j_gene: TRBJ1-4
CDR3aa: CASSGGRGEKLFF
CDR3nt: TGTGCCAGCAGCGGTGGGAGGGGTGAAAAACTGTTTTTT

v_gene: TRBV28
abundance: .
d_gene: .
j_gene: TRBJ1-4
CDR3aa: CASRPDPGDIDEKLFF
CDR3nt: TGTGCCAGCAGACCTGATCCGGGAGACATTGATGAAAAACTGTTTTTT

v_gene: TRBV9
abundance: .
d_gene: .
j_gene: TRBJ2-3
CDR3aa: CASSVAGDRTDTQYF
CDR3nt: TGTGCCAGCAGCGTAGCAGGGGATAGGACAGATACGCAGTATTTT

v_gene: TRBV13
abundance: .
d_gene: .
j_gene: TRBJ1-2
CDR3aa: CASSLVGTGYGYTF
CDR3nt: TGTGCCAGCAGCTTAGTGGGCACTGGGTATGGCTACACCTTC

v_gene: TRBV2
abundance: .
d_gene: .
j_gene: TRBJ1-1
CDR3aa: CASIHSGVNTEAFF
CDR3nt: TGTGCCAGCATTCATTCAGGGGTTAACACTGAAGCTTTCTTT

v_gene: TRBV9
abundance: many
d_gene: TRBD1
j_gene: TRBJ1-1
CDR3aa: CASSVGQGHTEAFF
CDR3nt: TGTGCCAGCAGCGTAGGACAGGGGCACACTGAAGCTTTCTTT

v_gene: TRBV6-6
abundance: .
d_gene: TRBD1
j_gene: TRBJ1-3
CDR3aa: CASKGQGESSGNTIYF
CDR3nt: TGTGCCAGCAAGGGACAGGGAGAGAGCTCTGGAAACACCATATATTTT

v_gene: TRBV11-3
abundance: .
d_gene: .
j_gene: TRBJ2-5
CDR3aa: CASSLGTGGGKETQYF
CDR3nt: TGTGCCAGCAGCTTAGGCACAGGGGGGGGGAAAGAGACCCAGTACTTC

v_gene: TRBV12-5
abundance: .
d_gene: TRBD1
j_gene: TRBJ1-5
CDR3aa: CASGPGQGSQPQHF
CDR3nt: TGTGCTAGTGGTCCCGGACAGGGCAGTCAGCCCCAGCATTTT

v_gene: TRBV11-2
abundance: .
d_gene: .
j_gene: TRBJ1-4
CDR3aa: CASSQTATNEKLFF
CDR3nt: TGTGCCAGCAGCCAGACAGCAACTAATGAAAAACTGTTTTTT

v_gene: TRBV7-2
abundance: .
d_gene: .
j_gene: TRBJ1-5
CDR3aa: CASSKQGNQPQHF
CDR3nt: TGTGCCAGCAGCAAACAGGGAAATCAGCCCCAGCATTTT

v_gene: TRBV12-3/TRBV12-4
abundance: .
d_gene: TRBD1
j_gene: TRBJ1-2
CDR3aa: CASSLRGGGGYTF
CDR3nt: TGTGCCAGCAGTTTGCGAGGGGGCGGTGGCTACACCTTC

v_gene: TRBV3-1/TRBV3-2
abundance: .
d_gene: TRBD1
j_gene: TRBJ2-7
CDR3aa: CASSRQGEGYEQYF
CDR3nt: TGTGCCAGCAGCCGACAGGGAGAGGGGTACGAGCAGTACTTC

v_gene: TRBV7-2
abundance: .
d_gene: TRBD2
j_gene: TRBJ2-5
CDR3aa: CASSLGTSQETQYF
CDR3nt: TGTGCCAGCAGCTTAGGGACTAGCCAAGAGACCCAGTACTTC

v_gene: TRBV10-1
abundance: .
d_gene: TRBD2
j_gene: TRBJ2-5
CDR3aa: CASSPGLAGGPGETQYF
CDR3nt: TGCGCCAGCAGTCCAGGACTAGCGGGAGGGCCGGGAGAGACCCAGTACTTC

v_gene: TRBV6-1
abundance: .
d_gene: TRBD2
j_gene: TRBJ2-1
CDR3aa: CASSEGRGTSTTQLDEQFF
CDR3nt: TGTGCCAGCAGTGAAGGCCGGGGGACTAGTACGACCCAACTGGATGAGCAGTTCTTC

v_gene: TRBV7-2
abundance: .
d_gene: .
j_gene: TRBJ1-3
CDR3aa: CASRSGAASGNTIYF
CDR3nt: TGTGCCAGCAGATCAGGGGCAGCTTCTGGAAACACCATATATTTT

v_gene: TRBV19
abundance: .
d_gene: TRBD2
j_gene: TRBJ2-4
CDR3aa: CASSIESSGRKIAKNIQYF
CDR3nt: TGTGCCAGTAGTATAGAGAGTAGCGGGAGGAAAATAGCCAAAAACATTCAGTACTTC

v_gene: TRBV19
abundance: .
d_gene: TRBD2
j_gene: TRBJ2-3
CDR3aa: CASTPEGLATDTQYF
CDR3nt: TGTGCCAGTACCCCCGAGGGACTAGCGACAGATACGCAGTATTTT

v_gene: TRBV3-1/TRBV3-2
abundance: .
d_gene: .
j_gene: TRBJ2-7
CDR3aa: CASSQDRQGRSYEQYF
CDR3nt: TGTGCCAGCAGCCAAGATCGGCAGGGGAGATCCTACGAGCAGTACTTC

v_gene: TRBV28
abundance: .
d_gene: TRBD1
j_gene: TRBJ1-5
CDR3aa: CASSRTGDSNQPQHF
CDR3nt: TGTGCCAGCAGCCGAACAGGGGATAGCAATCAGCCCCAGCATTTT

v_gene: TRBV10-1
abundance: .
d_gene: TRBD2
j_gene: TRBJ2-2
CDR3aa: CASRPSGPGELFF
CDR3nt: TGCGCCAGCAGGCCTAGCGGACCCGGGGAGCTGTTTTTT

v_gene: TRBV29-1
abundance: .
d_gene: .
j_gene: TRBJ2-7
CDR3aa: CSARDTGYEQYF
CDR3nt: TGCAGCGCTCGGGACACCGGCTACGAGCAGTACTTC

v_gene: TRBV18
abundance: .
d_gene: TRBD1
j_gene: TRBJ1-3
CDR3aa: CASSTRETGYGNTIYF
CDR3nt: TGTGCCAGCTCAACCAGGGAGACAGGGTACGGAAACACCATATATTTT

v_gene: TRBV24-1
abundance: .
d_gene: .
j_gene: TRBJ2-3
CDR3aa: CATSDLLLALATQYF
CDR3nt: TGTGCCACCAGTGATTTATTGTTGGCCCTAGCGACGCAGTATTTT

v_gene: TRBV6-4
abundance: .
d_gene: .
j_gene: TRBJ2-6
CDR3aa: CATSPSSSGANVLTF
CDR3nt: TGTGCCACCAGTCCCTCCTCCTCTGGGGCCAACGTCCTGACTTTC

v_gene: TRBV6-2/TRBV6-3
abundance: few
d_gene: TRBD1
j_gene: TRBJ2-7
CDR3aa: CASSYYNRGRLYEQYF
CDR3nt: TGTGCCAGCAGTTACTATAACAGGGGGCGACTCTACGAGCAGTACTTC

v_gene: TRBV28
abundance: .
d_gene: TRBD1
j_gene: TRBJ1-4
CDR3aa: CASRTGGGREKLFF
CDR3nt: TGTGCCAGCAGGACAGGGGGCGGACGGGAAAAACTGTTTTTT

v_gene: TRBV5-6
abundance: .
d_gene: .
j_gene: TRBJ1-6
CDR3aa: CASSPGISYNSPLHF
CDR3nt: TGTGCCAGCAGCCCAGGGATCTCCTATAATTCACCCCTCCACTTT

v_gene: TRBV5-4
abundance: .
d_gene: TRBD1
j_gene: TRBJ1-6
CDR3aa: CASSLDRGRTPLHF
CDR3nt: TGTGCCAGCAGCTTGGACAGGGGGCGCACACCCCTCCACTTT

v_gene: TRBV18
abundance: .
d_gene: .
j_gene: TRBJ2-2
CDR3aa: CASSLFRDTNTGELFF
CDR3nt: TGTGCCAGCTCACTGTTCCGGGACACCAACACCGGGGAGCTGTTTTTT

v_gene: TRBV2
abundance: .
d_gene: .
j_gene: TRBJ1-2
CDR3aa: CASRVAGTSFNYGYTF
CDR3nt: TGTGCCAGCAGAGTGGCCGGGACATCGTTTAACTATGGCTACACCTTC

v_gene: TRBV2
abundance: once
d_gene: TRBD2
j_gene: TRBJ2-6
CDR3aa: CASRRDYGNSGANVLTF
CDR3nt: TGTGCCAGCAGGAGGGACTATGGTAACTCTGGGGCCAACGTCCTGACTTTC

v_gene: TRBV3-1/TRBV3-2
abundance: .
d_gene: TRBD2
j_gene: TRBJ2-5
CDR3aa: CASSQSGGAGETQYF
CDR3nt: TGTGCCAGCAGCCAGAGCGGGGGGGCCGGAGAGACCCAGTACTTC

v_gene: TRBV5-1
abundance: .
d_gene: TRBD1
j_gene: TRBJ1-1
CDR3aa: CASSLKPGQAEAFF
CDR3nt: TGCGCCAGCAGCTTGAAACCTGGACAGGCTGAAGCTTTCTTT

v_gene: TRBV27
abundance: once
d_gene: TRBD1
j_gene: TRBJ1-6
CDR3aa: CASSTLQGASGSPLHF
CDR3nt: TGTGCCAGCAGTACCCTCCAGGGGGCGAGCGGATCACCCCTCCACTTT

v_gene: TRBV7-9
abundance: .
d_gene: .
j_gene: TRBJ2-7
CDR3aa: CASSRGDRNEQYF
CDR3nt: TGTGCCAGCAGCCGGGGAGACAGGAACGAGCAGTACTTC

v_gene: TRBV19
abundance: .
d_gene: .
j_gene: TRBJ1-1
CDR3aa: CASSMGRLNTEAFF
CDR3nt: TGTGCCAGTAGTATGGGCAGGTTGAACACTGAAGCTTTCTTT

v_gene: TRBV6-5
abundance: .
d_gene: TRBD1
j_gene: TRBJ1-5
CDR3aa: CASSWGQGGQPQHF
CDR3nt: TGTGCCAGCAGTTGGGGACAGGGGGGTCAGCCCCAGCATTTT

v_gene: TRBV6-5
abundance: .
d_gene: TRBD1
j_gene: TRBJ1-5
CDR3aa: CASSHDRGVNQPQHF
CDR3nt: TGTGCCAGCAGCCACGACAGGGGCGTCAATCAGCCCCAGCATTTT

v_gene: TRBV7-6
abundance: .
d_gene: .
j_gene: TRBJ2-3
CDR3aa: CASSRQDGDTQYF
CDR3nt: TGTGCCAGCAGCCGACAGGACGGAGATACGCAGTATTTT

v_gene: TRBV19
abundance: .
d_gene: TRBD1
j_gene: TRBJ2-1
CDR3aa: CASSEGALKNEQFF
CDR3nt: TGTGCCAGTAGTGAGGGGGCGCTTAAAAATGAGCAGTTCTTC

v_gene: TRBV6-5
abundance: .
d_gene: .
j_gene: TRBJ1-1
CDR3aa: CASRPPGGWSTEAFF
CDR3nt: TGTGCCAGCAGGCCCCCGGGGGGCTGGAGCACTGAAGCTTTCTTT

v_gene: TRBV15
abundance: .
d_gene: .
j_gene: TRBJ1-3
CDR3aa: CATSRDMGGGNTIYF
CDR3nt: TGTGCCACCAGCAGAGATATGGGGGGTGGAAACACCATATATTTT

v_gene: TRBV5-5
abundance: .
d_gene: .
j_gene: TRBJ1-2
CDR3aa: CASSLVDTSNYGYTF
CDR3nt: TGTGCCAGCAGCTTGGTTGACACATCTAACTATGGCTACACCTTC

v_gene: TRBV11-2
abundance: once
d_gene: .
j_gene: TRBJ1-4
CDR3aa: CASSLGTGRFEKLFF
CDR3nt: TGTGCCAGCAGCTTAGGTACAGGACGTTTTGAAAAACTGTTTTTT

v_gene: TRBV18
abundance: .
d_gene: TRBD1
j_gene: TRBJ1-5
CDR3aa: CASARTGGDQPQHF
CDR3nt: TGTGCCAGCGCACGGACAGGGGGCGACCAGCCCCAGCATTTT

v_gene: TRBV29-1
abundance: .
d_gene: .
j_gene: TRBJ2-5
CDR3aa: CSVVGAGETQYF
CDR3nt: TGCAGCGTTGTAGGGGCTGGAGAGACCCAGTACTTC